This entry describes one T cell receptor beta chain. The antigen is undetermined. This entry is derived from a study of cytomegalovirus exposure and HLA in healthy donors. Regarding the study as a whole: It was reported in a later analysis that an Asian-associated ancestry cluster showed fewer N-insertions than the approximately 700-donor mean.

The V segment lost 7 bases and the J segment 4 bases; nucleotides outside the gene matches: 10. Per germline, CDR1 LNHDA and CDR2 SQIVND (reference sequence). There are 15 residues in the CDR3. PCR involved 60 Vbeta and 13 Jbeta primers. Profiled with immunoSEQ multiplex PCR; TCRdb holds only in-frame clones, not every one. In the table there are 150,000 to 200,000 clones, around four fifths of which are singletons. This receptor was taken from a man younger than 35 in good health and CMV-seropositive. The sequenced sample was PBMCs. V gene TRBV19 combines with J gene TRBJ1-2; 9 bases map to TRBD1. The CDR3 loop is CASTPWGTGSYGYTF. In DNA form, the CDR3 reads TGTGCCAGTACCCCCTGGGGGACAGGGTCCTATGGCTACACCTTC.